Presented here are 30 T cell receptor beta chains from one specimen sequenced in a study of beta chain features in type 1 diabetes. The entirety of the isolated RNA underwent reverse transcription, so expressed TCRB transcripts were sequenced. Data came from immunoSEQ multiplex PCR; TCRdb stores just in-frame clones and leaves some out. The repertoire has a few hundred thousand clones, about 30% of them found once; the top ten carry 0.05% to 0.065%. Sequenced material: naive CD4+ T cells from blood. These receptor sequences come from a man between 18 and 29 years old in good health.

This clone was picked up a small number of times. CDR3 sequence: CASSPRDPSAYEQYF. CDR3 coding DNA: TGTGCCAGCAGCCCCCGGGACCCGTCAGCCTACGAGCAGTACTTC. This chain uses TRBV9 with TRBJ2-7; the D call may be TRBD1 or TRBD2 (5 bases each). Deletions cut 4 bases from V and 2 bases from J, with 16 bases between. In germline, CDR1 is SGDLS, CDR2 YYNGEE. The CDR3 is made up of 15 amino acids.

This clone has more than one count but fewer than ten. CDR3: CASSLDSRYQETQYF. The CDR3 coding sequence is TGTGCCAGCAGCTTGGACAGCAGGTACCAAGAGACCCAGTACTTC. V and J are TRBV7-9 and TRBJ2-5, with a weak D call TRBD1 (6 bases). Germline assignment: CDR1 SEHNR and CDR2 FQNEAQ (reference sequence). CDR3 length: 15 residues. Between the trimmed V and J ends, which lost 3 bases and 0 bases, there was a span of 11 bases.

This clone was recorded a few times. Other DNA sequences of this sample code for an identical CDR3. This chain links TRBV30 with TRBJ2-7, with 10 bases matching TRBD1. Looked up from germline, CDR1 is GTSNPN and CDR2 is SVGIG (reference sequence). V gave up 1 base and J gave up 2 bases; unmatched junction bases: 2. The CDR3 runs to 14 residues. The CDR3 sequence is CAWSGDRGPYEQYF. CDR3 DNA: TGTGCCTGGAGTGGGGACAGGGGTCCCTACGAGCAGTACTTC.

CDR3 nucleotides: TGTGCCAGCAGCTTAGGCCGGAACATACAGGGTCAGCCCCAGCATTTT. Residues: CASSLGRNIQGQPQHF. The V gene is TRBV13, the J gene TRBJ1-5; a weak D match, TRBD1 (6 bases). This CDR3 has 16 residues. The V end was cut by 0 bases, the J end by 6 bases, with 15 bases between. Germline assignment: CDR1 PRHDT and CDR2 FYEKMQ (reference sequence). Drawing the rest from reference TRBV13 and TRBJ1-5, the complete variable domain is AAGVIQSPRHLIKEKRETATLKCYPIPRHDTVYWYQQGPGQDPQFLISFYEKMQSDKGSIPDRFSAQQFSDYHSELNMSSLELGDSALYFCASSLGRNIQGQPQHFGDGTRLSIL.

This clone was observed a single time. V usage is TRBV27 and J usage is TRBJ2-2; D remains ambiguous. The germline V gene has CDR1 MNHEY and CDR2 SMNVEV (reference sequence). V lost 5 bases and J lost 0, with 10 bases in between. The CDR3 is made up of 15 amino acids. The CDR3 region is CASSTTAANTGELFF. In nucleotides, the CDR3 is TGTGCCAGCAGTACTACAGCCGCGAACACCGGGGAGCTGTTTTTT.

This chain connects TRBV28 to TRBJ2-7; no clear D. Germline CDR1 MDHEN, CDR2 SYDVKM. This CDR3 has 12 amino acids. V shed 5 bases and J shed 5 bases, with 10 bases lying between them. The CDR3 DNA sequence: TGTGCCAGCAGTCCTAGGGTCCACGAGCAGTACTTC. Its protein is CASSPRVHEQYF.

This clone has just one count. The CDR3 DNA sequence: TGTGCCAGCAGTGAATTTCATAAGTTCACTGAAGCTTTCTTT. It codes for CASSEFHKFTEAFF. This chain links TRBV25-1 with TRBJ1-1; D is ambiguous. Trimming left V 1 base short and J 4 bases short, with 10 bases between. The CDR3 extends over 14 amino acids. CDR1 is MGHDK, CDR2 SYGVNS, per germline. The full variable domain, completed using reference TRBV25-1 and TRBJ1-1, is EADIYQTPRYLVIGTGKKITLECSQTMGHDKMYWYQQDPGMELHLIHYSYGVNSTEKGDLSSESTVSRIRTEHFPLTLESARPSHTSQYLCASSEFHKFTEAFFGQGTRLTVV.

About this clone itself: A clone one base away is much larger, so this may be a read error. As DNA, the CDR3 is TGTGCCAGCAGTTATAGCGGGAGCCCCTACGAGCAGTACTTC. It is translated as CASSYSGSPYEQYF. This rearrangement joins TRBV2 to TRBJ2-7; 9 nucleotides align to TRBD2. The CDR3 consists of 14 residues. Unmatched junction bases numbered 4, after V lost 5 bases and J lost 2 bases. The germline V gene has CDR1 SNHLY and CDR2 FYNNEI.

Concerning this clone itself: This sequence may be a read error, since a much larger clone differs from it by one base. Distinct nucleotide sequences in the sample also encode this CDR3. The chain joins TRBV7-9 to TRBJ2-3; D not certain. V was clipped by 4 bases and J by 3 bases, with 2 bases between them. Germline assignment: CDR1 SEHNR and CDR2 FQNEAQ (reference sequence). The CDR3 runs to 11 residues. Written as DNA, the CDR3 is TGTGCCAGCAGCTCAACAGATACGCAGTATTTT. This translates into CASSSTDTQYF.

Turning to this clone: This sample includes further DNA sequences coding for the same CDR3. This sequence joins TRBV28 and TRBJ2-7; D remains ambiguous. V was cut by 4 bases and J by 2 bases, with 3 bases left in between. The CDR3 runs 11 residues. Germline V CDR1 and CDR2: MDHEN, SYDVKM. The CDR3: CASSSPYEQYF. In DNA form, the CDR3 reads TGTGCCAGCAGTTCTCCCTACGAGCAGTACTTC. The full variable domain, with the rest looked up from reference TRBV28 and TRBJ2-7, is DVKVTQSSRYLVKRTGEKVFLECVQDMDHENMFWYRQDPGLGLRLIYFSYDVKMKEKGDIPEGYSVSREKKERFSLILESASTNQTSMYLCASSSPYEQYFGPGTRLTVT.

This rearrangement joins TRBV10-3 to TRBJ2-6; D may be TRBD2 (5 bases). Germline lookup yields CDR1 ENHRY and CDR2 SYGVKD. V was clipped by 4 bases and J by 0 bases, with 7 bases between them. CDR3 length: 15 amino acids. The CDR3 nucleotides are TGTGCCATCAGTGGGGAGAGCTCTGGGGCCAACGTCCTGACTTTC. Translating it yields CAISGESSGANVLTF.

The CDR3 DNA is TGTGCCAGCTCACCGGGCAGGGGAGGAGATACGCAGTATTTT. Translating gives CASSPGRGGDTQYF. The V call is TRBV18, the J call TRBJ2-3, with D perhaps given as TRBD1 or TRBD2 (6 bases each). Germline V CDR1 and CDR2: KGHSH, LQKENI. The V end lost 3 bases, the J end lost 5 bases, and 12 bases lay between the germline ends. This CDR3 region has 14 residues.

The J gene is TRBJ2-5, the V gene TRBV14; D unclear. Trimming shortened V by 2 bases and J by 2 bases, and 6 bases separated the two germline ends. The CDR3 sequence is 13 residues long. Germline V CDR1 and CDR2: SGHDN, FVKESK. The DNA of the CDR3 is TGTGCCAGCAGCCAATTTTTACAAGAGACCCAGTACTTC. It is translated as CASSQFLQETQYF.

CDR3 amino acids: CASSYLDTEETQYF. The CDR3, as DNA: TGTGCCAGCAGTTACCTAGACACCGAAGAGACCCAGTACTTC. This rearrangement joins TRBV5-4 to TRBJ2-5; unclear D gene. Trimming removed 5 bases from V and 3 bases from J, with 14 bases in between. Germline V CDR1 and CDR2: SGHNT, YYREEE (reference sequence). CDR3 length: 14 amino acids.

V gene TRBV14 combines with J gene TRBJ2-1; D is perhaps TRBD2 (6 bases). The CDR3 runs 15 residues. V lost 0 bases and J lost 4, with 10 bases in between. CDR1 SGHDN and CDR2 FVKESK come from the germline V gene. The CDR3 DNA reads as TGTGCCAGCAGCCAAGACCCGGGAGCATACAATGAGCAGTTCTTC. Its protein product is CASSQDPGAYNEQFF.

This clone was observed once. The chain has TRBV11-2 and TRBJ2-3; the D gene is possibly TRBD1 (6 bases). The CDR3 contains 16 residues. Trimming stripped 6 bases from V and 3 bases from J, with 19 bases between. Germline loops: CDR1 SGHAT, CDR2 FQNNGV. CDR3 coding DNA: TGTGCCAGCAGTTCATACGGGGACAAGGGGACAGATACGCAGTATTTT. Translated: CASSSYGDKGTDTQYF.

The table lists this clone with a few counts. V usage is TRBV30 and J usage is TRBJ1-2; perhaps TRBD1 as D (6 bases). This CDR3 spans 11 amino acids. Trimming pared 8 bases from V and 6 bases from J, leaving 13 bases between. Germline loops: CDR1 GTSNPN, CDR2 SVGIG (reference sequence). In DNA, the CDR3 is TGTGCCACCCCTAGGACAGATGGCTACACCTTC. It translates to CATPRTDGYTF. The entire variable domain, with the rest obtained from reference TRBV30 and TRBJ1-2, is as follows: SQTIHQWPATLVQPVGSPLSLECTVEGTSNPNLYWYRQAAGRGLQLLFYSVGIGQISSEVPQNLSASRPQDRQFILSSKKLLLSDSGFYLCATPRTDGYTFGSGTRLTVV.

The table lists this clone with a few counts. This sequence joins TRBV29-1 and TRBJ1-1; possible D gene TRBD1, 5 bases. Germline values: CDR1 SQVTM, CDR2 ANQGSEA. This CDR3 is 12 amino acids long. V lost 7 bases, J lost 1 base, and 10 bases lay in between. The CDR3 nucleotides read TGCAGCGCCGAGACAGCGAACACTGAAGCTTTCTTT. It encodes CSAETANTEAFF. Full variable domain (rest looked up from reference TRBV29-1 and TRBJ1-1): SAVISQKPSRDICQRGTSLTIQCQVDSQVTMMFWYRQQPGQSLTLIATANQGSEATYESGFVIDKFPISRPNLTFSTLTVSNMSPEDSSIYLCSAETANTEAFFGQGTRLTVV.

The rearrangement joins TRBV7-9 to TRBJ2-1, with 13 bases that match TRBD2. The junction had 10 bases not matched to a gene; V was cut back by 11 bases and J by 0 bases. The V gene's germline CDR1 is SEHNR and CDR2 FQNEAQ (reference sequence). This CDR3 contains 17 residues. CDR3 DNA sequence: TGTGCCGGCATACTAGCGGGAGGGCAAAGCTCCTACAATGAGCAGTTCTTC. It is translated as CAGILAGGQSSYNEQFF.

The sample holds a few counts of this clone. This chain links TRBV7-9 with TRBJ1-1; D is unresolved. V was cut by 3 bases and J by 3 bases, with 8 bases left in between. Germline loops: CDR1 SEHNR, CDR2 FQNEAQ (reference sequence). This CDR3 has 13 amino acids. The CDR3 here is CASSFRADTEAFF. In DNA, the CDR3 is TGTGCCAGCAGCTTCCGGGCTGACACTGAAGCTTTCTTT.

Comment on this clone: The same CDR3 is also encoded by other DNA sequences in this sample. This chain links TRBV29-1 with TRBJ1-1; D is unclear. The CDR3 length is 13 residues. Trimming removed 4 bases from V and 0 bases from J, with 9 bases in between. Germline assignment: CDR1 SQVTM and CDR2 ANQGSEA. This chain's CDR3 is CSVVRPLNTEAFF. The CDR3 DNA follows: TGCAGCGTTGTCAGGCCGTTGAACACTGAAGCTTTCTTT.

This clone occurred a few times. V usage is TRBV28 and J usage is TRBJ2-1; TRBD1 matches 10 bases. Germline trimming cut 7 bases from V and 2 bases from J; bases unmatched to any gene: 5. Germline V gene sequence: CDR1 MDHEN, CDR2 SYDVKM. This CDR3 comprises 15 residues. CDR3 sequence reads: CASTAGTGAYNEQFF. For the CDR3, the DNA is TGTGCCAGCACCGCCGGGACAGGGGCCTACAATGAGCAGTTCTTC.

The rearrangement links TRBV7-2 to TRBJ2-3; 9 nucleotides align to TRBD2. Germline V gives CDR1 SGHTA, CDR2 FQGNSA. This CDR3 is built from 16 residues. J lost 6 bases, V lost 6 bases, and 13 bases had no gene match. The CDR3, as DNA: TGTGCCAGCAGGACGGGACTAGCACGCAGCTTTGATACGCAGTATTTT. This translates into CASRTGLARSFDTQYF.

This clone has more than one count but fewer than ten. The V and J genes are TRBV7-9 and TRBJ2-7; D gene uncertain. V was clipped by 1 base and J by 6 bases, with 7 bases between them. Germline lookup yields CDR1 SEHNR and CDR2 FQNEAQ (reference sequence). This CDR3 spans 12 amino acids. Written as DNA, the CDR3 is TGTGCCAGCAGCTTAGATGTGCTCGAGCAGTACTTC. Protein: CASSLDVLEQYF.

A few counts support this clone. This chain links TRBV29-1 with TRBJ2-1; 14 bases line up with TRBD2. J gave up 3 bases and V 4 bases, and 5 bases lay outside the gene matches. This CDR3 is built from 16 residues. The V gene's germline CDR1 is SQVTM and CDR2 ANQGSEA. The CDR3 is CSVVGGLAGDYNEQFF. The CDR3 nucleotides read TGCAGCGTTGTAGGGGGACTAGCGGGAGACTACAATGAGCAGTTCTTC.

To note about this clone: The sample holds other DNA sequences that translate to the same CDR3. This chain links TRBV28 with TRBJ2-3; 8 positions agree with TRBD2. The CDR3 runs to 15 residues. The V segment lost 3 bases and the J segment 1 base; nucleotides outside the gene matches: 3. Germline lookup yields CDR1 MDHEN and CDR2 SYDVKM. The DNA for the CDR3 is TGTGCCAGCAGTTTTGGACTAGCCGGCACAGATACGCAGTATTTT. Protein product: CASSFGLAGTDTQYF.

This chain links TRBV9 with TRBJ2-2; D is ambiguous. Trimming took off 0 bases at V and 5 bases at J, with 8 bases between the two ends. The CDR3 runs to 14 residues. Germline assignment: CDR1 SGDLS and CDR2 YYNGEE. CDR3 nucleotides: TGTGCCAGCAGCGTAGATAGTGAGACCGGGGAGCTGTTTTTT. Protein product: CASSVDSETGELFF.

This clone was counted a few times. This chain joins TRBV30 and TRBJ2-7, with TRBD2 matching 13 bases. With V trimmed by 3 bases and J by 2 bases, 4 bases remained unmatched. The V gene's germline CDR1 is GTSNPN and CDR2 SVGIG (reference sequence). This CDR3 is built from 15 residues. CDR3: CAWSPGTSGAYEQYF. The CDR3 DNA reads TGTGCCTGGAGCCCCGGGACTAGCGGGGCCTACGAGCAGTACTTC.

This chain connects TRBV4-1 to TRBJ2-7, with D perhaps matching TRBD2 (5 bases). Trimming removed 0 bases at V and 7 bases at J, with 16 bases between. CDR3 size: 15 residues. Germline values: CDR1 MGHRA, CDR2 YSYEKL. The CDR3 reads CASSQDGGSVREQYF. CDR3 sequence (DNA): TGCGCCAGCAGCCAAGATGGAGGCAGTGTCAGGGAGCAGTACTTC.

The chain has TRBV5-4 and TRBJ2-1; 7 nucleotides align to TRBD2. The CDR3 sequence is 13 residues long. Germline lookup yields CDR1 SGHNT and CDR2 YYREEE (reference sequence). Unmatched junction bases numbered 7, after V lost 4 bases and J lost 9 bases. CDR3 nucleotides: TGTGCCAGCAGCATGGGGACTATGACTGAGCAGTTCTTC. Its protein is CASSMGTMTEQFF.